This T cell receptor (beta chain) was captured in a study of shared clonotypes between healthy human individuals. Naive CD4+ cells were CD45RA-selected; the remaining cells were memory. Assay used: immunoSEQ multiplex PCR; TCRdb lists only in-frame clones, some missing. The table includes millions of clones, roughly nine tenths detected once. General study results and limits: Relative to clonotypes present in all four donors, those not shared had lower generation probabilities.

As concerns this clone: Its antigen is unknown.

The receptor was derived from a young man in good health. The specimen was naive CD4+ T cells sorted from blood. Specified subset: CD45RA+ positively selected.

CDR3 sequence: CASRPGRTTYNEQFF. DNA of the CDR3: TGTGCCAGCAGGCCCGGCAGGACGACCTACAATGAGCAGTTCTTC. This chain links TRBV25-1 with TRBJ2-1; D is unresolved. CDR1 is MGHDK, CDR2 SYGVNS, per germline. The CDR3 extends over 15 amino acids. V lost 6 bases, J lost 2 bases, and 14 bases lay in between.